Listed below are T cell receptor beta chains from one sample, sequenced in a study of cytomegalovirus exposure and HLA in healthy donors. Generated by immunoSEQ multiplex PCR, the TCRdb table keeps only in-frame clones and is missing some. Altogether about 190,000 clones are present, 81% being singletons, with the ten largest covering about 3.8%. Sequencing was performed on PBMCs. The receptors here all came from a man aged 50 or older in good health and CMV-seronegative. Both conserved end residues are part of each CDR3. D genes are given only for firm matches. Some rows mark clone size as missing; the rest say once, few, many or name a class of expanded clone.

abundance	v_gene	j_gene	d_gene	CDR3nt	CDR3aa
-	TRBV5-6	TRBJ1-2	-	TGTGCCAGCAGCTGGACAGACAGGAGAGCTAACTATGGCTACACCTTC	CASSWTDRRANYGYTF
few	TRBV7-2	TRBJ2-1	-	TGTGCCAGCAGCTTAGTCGGCTCCTACAATGAGCAGTTCTTC	CASSLVGSYNEQFF
-	TRBV11-1	TRBJ2-1	-	TGTGCCAGCAGCTTTGGCGGATACAATGAGCAGTTCTTC	CASSFGGYNEQFF
once	TRBV5-4	TRBJ1-2	TRBD1	TGTGCCAGCAGACGGACAGGGATTGACTATGGCTACACCTTC	CASRRTGIDYGYTF
-	TRBV5-5	TRBJ2-7	-	TGTGCCAGCAGTTGGCCTAGACGGGAGCAGTACTTC	CASSWPRREQYF
few	TRBV7-3	TRBJ2-7	TRBD2	TGTGCCAGCAGCCGAGGGGCGGGGGGCTCCTACGAGCAGTACTTC	CASSRGAGGSYEQYF
-	TRBV9	TRBJ1-1	-	TGTGCCAGCAGCTTCACCCCAGGGGCCACTGAAGCTTTCTTT	CASSFTPGATEAFF
-	TRBV27	TRBJ2-7	TRBD1	TGTGCCAGCAGCCTTGGGACAGGGGAGACCTACGAGCAGTACTTC	CASSLGTGETYEQYF
-	TRBV7-2	TRBJ2-7	-	TGTGCCAGCAGCCACTACGGTTACGAGCAGTACTTC	CASSHYGYEQYF
-	TRBV7-3	TRBJ2-2	-	TGTGCCAGCAGCTCTCTGGGAGGGGGGACACTCGGCGGGGAGCTGTTTTTT	CASSSLGGGTLGGELFF
-	TRBV6-5	TRBJ2-7	TRBD1	TGTGCCACTTGGGACAGGCCCTACGAGCAGTACTTC	CATWDRPYEQYF
-	TRBV9	TRBJ1-1	-	TGTGCCAGCAGCGTAGGATCGGCTAGTACTGAAGCTTTCTTT	CASSVGSASTEAFF
-	TRBV4-3	TRBJ1-4	-	TGCGCCAGCAGCCTAGGAGGGCCCCGGGAAAAACTGTTTTTT	CASSLGGPREKLFF
-	TRBV15	TRBJ1-6	-	TGTGCCACCAGCAGAGATGGGGCAGGCAAGGCGATTCCCCTCCACTTT	CATSRDGAGKAIPLHF
-	TRBV10-3	TRBJ2-5	TRBD2	TGTGCCACGGTAGCGGGGGGGGAAGAGACCCAGTACTTC	CATVAGGEETQYF
-	TRBV10-2	TRBJ2-7	TRBD1	TGCGCCAGCAGGGATAGTACCGGGACAGGGGGTTACGAGCAGTACTTC	CASRDSTGTGGYEQYF
-	TRBV18	TRBJ2-3	-	TGTGCCAGCTCACCAAATTCCGGGACTAGCACAGATACGCAGTATTTT	CASSPNSGTSTDTQYF
-	TRBV11-3	TRBJ2-3	-	TGTGCCAGCAGCTTAGGGCGTAGGGGGAGCACAGATACGCAGTATTTT	CASSLGRRGSTDTQYF
-	TRBV4-2	TRBJ1-2	-	TGTGCCAGCAGCCGGTGGGACACCGAGAGCTCGGGTGGCTACACCTTC	CASSRWDTESSGGYTF
-	TRBV18	TRBJ1-5	-	TGTGCCAGCTCACCACCGGGGGGTGAATTCGGGCCCCAGCATTTT	CASSPPGGEFGPQHF
-	TRBV10-3	TRBJ2-1	-	TGTGCCATCAGTGTTGACACTGAGCAGTTCTTC	CAISVDTEQFF
few	TRBV19	TRBJ1-1	TRBD1	TGTGCCAGTAGTCCGTCGTCCGGGACAGTTAACACTGAAGCTTTCTTT	CASSPSSGTVNTEAFF
-	TRBV4-1	TRBJ2-7	-	TGCGCCTTTATATACTACGAGCAGTACTTC	CAFIYYEQYF
-	TRBV2	TRBJ2-4	TRBD2	TGTGCCAGTGGGACTACGCCCAAAAACATTCAGTACTTC	CASGTTPKNIQYF
-	TRBV7-9	TRBJ2-3	TRBD2	TGTGCCAGCAGCTCCAGACTAGCGGCTACGCAGTATTTT	CASSSRLAATQYF
-	TRBV7-9	TRBJ2-2	-	TGTTCCAGCAGCTCTCCTAAGGGGGTCCAGAACACCGGGGAGCTGTTTTTT	CSSSSPKGVQNTGELFF
-	TRBV19	TRBJ2-6	-	TGTGCCAGTAGTATCTTGGGCGGGGCCAACGTCCTGACTTTC	CASSILGGANVLTF
-	TRBV28	TRBJ2-2	-	TGTGCCAGCAGTCCGACGGGGAACACCGGGGAGCTGTTTTTT	CASSPTGNTGELFF
-	TRBV27	TRBJ2-7	-	TGTGCCAGCAGTTCGGCGGGTACATACGAGCAGTACTTC	CASSSAGTYEQYF